These 12 T cell receptor beta chains were all obtained from the same sample, sequenced in a study of blood T cells in healthy people across ages. PCR was performed a second time for roughly 7 to 12 cycles using a sample-barcoded 5' primer and a J-beta primer mix. TCRdb re-called the 5' RACE reads with MiXCR, one entry per CDR3 protein. Here the sample spans approximately 1,100,000 distinct CDR3 sequences, 45% being singletons. Material for sequencing was blood. These receptors all come from an older woman in good health.

V and J are TRBV20-1 and TRBJ1-6, with 7 nucleotides matching TRBD1. This CDR3 is built from 14 residues. Germline V gene sequence: CDR1 DFQATT, CDR2 SNEGSKA (reference sequence). V trimming: 5 bases; J trimming: 5 bases; junction bases outside the gene matches: 6. CDR3 residues: CSAPQGDHNSPLHF. The CDR3 nucleotides read TGCAGTGCTCCCCAGGGGGACCATAATTCACCCCTCCACTTT.

This sequence joins TRBV3-1 and TRBJ2-7; 7 bases align to TRBD2. This CDR3 has 16 amino acids. Germline lookup yields CDR1 LGHDT and CDR2 YNNKEL (reference sequence). J lost 2 bases, V lost 3 bases, and 10 bases had no gene match. CDR3 sequence (DNA): TGTGCCAGCAGCCAGGCTCCCGGCGGGAGCCCCTACGAGCAGTACTTC. Its translation: CASSQAPGGSPYEQYF.

Comments on this clonotype: The DNA is omitted, as the CDR3 cannot be located on it reliably, and the CDR3 follows TCRdb's listing. The chain uses TRBV20-1 and TRBJ2-1; TRBD2 was called by the table and not checked on the DNA. The CDR3 contains 14 residues when both ends are counted. Germline CDR1 is DFQATT and CDR2 is SNEGSKA (reference sequence). Here the CDR3 reads CSASRVAGGSERFF.

Details on this clonotype: One base away lies a much larger clone, so this may be a sequencing read error. The V and J genes are TRBV7-8 and TRBJ2-7; D possibly corresponds to TRBD2 (7 bases). The DNA end is a closer match to TRBJ2-5, so the J assignment may be wrong. The CDR3 runs 14 residues. CDR1 is SGHVS, CDR2 FQNEAQ, per germline. The CDR3 nucleotides read TGTGCCAACACCTGGACGAGGGGGGGAGAGACCCAGTACTTC. Residues: CANTWTRGGETQYF.

The chain couples TRBV10-3 to TRBJ1-1; D call uncertain. CDR3 length: 15 residues. Germline values: CDR1 ENHRY, CDR2 SYGVKD. Trimming took 3 bases from V and 4 from J, leaving 15 bases between them. This chain's CDR3 is CAISESYGDVTEAFF. The CDR3 region has the DNA TGTGCCATCAGTGAATCCTACGGGGATGTCACTGAAGCTTTCTTT.

The chain has TRBV4-2 and TRBJ2-7; tentatively, D is TRBD2 (6 bases). The CDR3 length is 15 residues. V was cut by 4 bases and J by 0 bases, with 13 bases left in between. CDR1 is LGHNA, CDR2 YNFKEQ, per germline. The CDR3 region has the DNA TGTGCCAGCAGCCCGGAACTAGCCAGCTCCTACGAGCAGTACTTC. Its protein is CASSPELASSYEQYF.

V and J are TRBV5-6 and TRBJ2-3; D is uncertain. Germline CDR1 and CDR2: SGHDT and YYEEEE. The CDR3 runs 13 residues. With 4 bases removed from V and 5 bases from J, the gap between germline ends came to 11 bases. The CDR3 DNA follows: TGTGCCAGCAGCCTGATGGGGAAAGATACGCAGTATTTT. Translation gives CASSLMGKDTQYF.

This clonotype has just a few counts. The chain employs TRBV27 and TRBJ2-7, with D perhaps TRBD1 or TRBD2 (5 bases each). From germline, CDR1 is MNHEY and CDR2 SMNVEV (reference sequence). This CDR3 is built from 15 residues. Trimming cost V 6 bases and J 1 base, with 16 bases left between them. This CDR3 reads CASSYRPRGSYEQYF. Here the CDR3 DNA reads TGTGCCAGCAGCTATAGACCGAGGGGTTCCTACGAGCAGTACTTC.

The rearrangement links TRBV5-1 to TRBJ2-5; the D gene could be TRBD1 or TRBD2 (5 bases each). The V gene lost 3 bases and the J gene lost 5 bases, with 14 bases spanning the gap. Germline CDR1 is SGHRS and CDR2 is YFSETQ. The CDR3 sequence is 14 residues long. CDR3 DNA sequence: TGCGCCAGCAGCTCAAGGGGAACGGGGGAGACCCAGTACTTC. This translates into CASSSRGTGETQYF. Full variable domain (outside the CDR3, taken from reference TRBV5-1 and TRBJ2-5): KAGVTQTPRYLIKTRGQQVTLSCSPISGHRSVSWYQQTPGQGLQFLFEYFSETQRNKGNFPGRFSGRQFSNSRSEMNVSTLELGDSALYLCASSSRGTGETQYFGPGTRLLVL.

The chain uses TRBV27 and TRBJ2-3; D remains ambiguous. Germline V lookup: CDR1 MNHEY, CDR2 SMNVEV (reference sequence). The length of the CDR3 is 14 residues. V lost 6 bases and J 6 bases, leaving 16 bases between the germline ends. CDR3 residues: CASRDSSNVDTQYF. The CDR3 DNA sequence: TGTGCCAGCAGGGATAGCTCGAACGTGGATACGCAGTATTTT.

The chain has TRBV20-1 and TRBJ2-7, with no clear D. The CDR3 runs 14 residues. Trimming removed 5 bases at V and 3 bases at J, with 17 bases between. The germline V gene has CDR1 DFQATT and CDR2 SNEGSKA (reference sequence). The CDR3 coding sequence is TGCAGTGCTCCAGGAGACCCCCTAGGCTACGAGCAGTACTTC. It translates to CSAPGDPLGYEQYF.

This clonotype has ten or more counts. This rearrangement joins TRBV28 to TRBJ2-1, with 12 bases matching TRBD2. V lost 6 bases and J lost 10; bases outside the gene matches: 10. There are 15 residues in the CDR3. The germline V gene encodes CDR1 MDHEN and CDR2 SYDVKM. The CDR3 reads CASSSRLAGVNEQFF. CDR3 sequence (DNA): TGTGCCAGCAGCTCTAGACTAGCGGGAGTAAACGAGCAGTTCTTC.